This T cell receptor beta chain was sequenced during a study of tissue T cells after allogeneic stem cell transplantation. CDR3 size: 15 residues. The ends lost 0 bases at V and 5 bases at J; junction bases unmatched: 6. Germline lookup yields CDR1 MNHEY and CDR2 SVGEGT. Sequencing was performed with immunoSEQ multiplex PCR; in TCRdb, only in-frame clones are kept and a portion is missing. Among some 25,000 clones listed, about 89% were seen once. The sample was blood, taken before transplantation. The clonotype originates from a male donor older than 55 who later had graft-versus-host disease after an allogeneic stem cell transplant. The chain couples TRBV6-2 or TRBV6-3 to TRBJ2-5; TRBD2 agrees at 7 bases. Here the CDR3 reads CASSYSGLPRETQYF. The CDR3 DNA reads TGTGCCAGCAGTTACTCGGGACTACCTAGGGAGACCCAGTACTTC.